A selection of T cell receptor beta chains follows, all from one sample in a study of blood T cell repertoires in COVID-19. The method was immunoSEQ multiplex PCR; TCRdb's version includes in-frame clones alone and lacks a portion of them. The data contain roughly 200,000 clones, around 80% of them singletons. The sample consisted of peripheral blood. These receptors originate from a woman between 40 and 55 years old with COVID-19, enrolled during active disease. Both conserved end residues are part of each CDR3. Each record gives: J gene, clone size, V gene, D gene, CDR3 DNA, CDR3 protein. D genes are given only for firm matches. Where a row states a size, it is once, few, many or the class of an expanded clone; other rows omit it.

TRBJ1-2	NA	TRBV12-3/TRBV12-4	NA	TGTGCCAGCAGTTTAGACAGTAACTATGGCTACACCTTC	CASSLDSNYGYTF
TRBJ1-2	NA	TRBV7-2	NA	TGTGCCAGCAGCTTGACTGGGACACACCAAAGGGTCTATGGCTACACCTTC	CASSLTGTHQRVYGYTF
TRBJ1-2	NA	TRBV27	TRBD1	TGTGCCAGCAGTTTCAGGGGGAGCTATGGCTACACCTTC	CASSFRGSYGYTF
TRBJ1-1	NA	TRBV10-2	NA	TGCGCCAGCAGTGAGTCCCGGGGGATGAACACTGAAGCTTTCTTT	CASSESRGMNTEAFF
TRBJ2-7	few	TRBV28	TRBD2	TGTGCCAGCAGACAACTAGCGGGGGGTACCCACGAGCAGTACTTC	CASRQLAGGTHEQYF
TRBJ2-3	NA	TRBV21-1	NA	TGTGCCAGCAGCAACACAAGGACAGGGGGAAAGTATTTT	CASSNTRTGGKYF
TRBJ2-5	NA	TRBV28	TRBD2	TGTGCCAGCAGTCCCCGAGGGAGCGGGAGGGCTATGGAGACCCAGTACTTC	CASSPRGSGRAMETQYF
TRBJ2-3	NA	TRBV10-2	TRBD2	TGCGCCAGCAGTGAGGCTAGCGGGGAGACAGATACGCAGTATTTT	CASSEASGETDTQYF
TRBJ2-1	NA	TRBV6-5	TRBD1	TGTGCCAGCAGTTACTCGACAGGGGGCCGGAATGAGCAGTTCTTC	CASSYSTGGRNEQFF
TRBJ2-3	NA	TRBV5-6	NA	TGTGCCAGCAGCTTGCTCACTACAACCTCCCGCACAGATACGCAGTATTTT	CASSLLTTTSRTDTQYF
TRBJ2-1	NA	TRBV7-3	TRBD2	TGTGCCAGCAGCTTAATTAGCGGGAGCTCCCTCAATGAGCAGTTCTTC	CASSLISGSSLNEQFF
TRBJ2-5	NA	TRBV4-1	NA	TGCGCCAGCAGCCAATCGGACCGGAGGGAGAGGTCCCAGTACTTC	CASSQSDRRERSQYF
TRBJ1-2	NA	TRBV28	NA	TGTGCCAGCAGTTTCGTGGCGCAGGGTCGAAGGTATGGCTACACCTTC	CASSFVAQGRRYGYTF
TRBJ2-1	NA	TRBV28	TRBD1	TGTGCCAGCAGTTCGGGACAGGCCGGGTTCTTC	CASSSGQAGFF
TRBJ2-1	NA	TRBV28	TRBD1	TGTGCCAGCAGTCCAAGACAGGGATTTGGCGAGCAGTTCTTC	CASSPRQGFGEQFF
TRBJ1-1	once	TRBV19	NA	TGTGCCAGTAGTATAGGACAGGTAAATCCTGAAGCTTTCTTT	CASSIGQVNPEAFF
TRBJ1-4	NA	TRBV3-1/TRBV3-2	TRBD1	TGTGCCAGCAGCCAAGGGGACAGGGGGGGAGGAAAACTGTTTTTT	CASSQGDRGGGKLFF
TRBJ2-1	NA	TRBV6-2/TRBV6-3	TRBD1	TGTGCCAGCAGTTCTCGTCGACTACCGGGACAGGGAGCAAATGAGCAGTTCTTC	CASSSRRLPGQGANEQFF
TRBJ2-4	NA	TRBV7-9	NA	TGTGCCAGCAGCCCAGCCCGGGATGGCGGCAAAAACATTCAGTACTTC	CASSPARDGGKNIQYF
TRBJ1-3	once	TRBV12-3/TRBV12-4	NA	TGTGCCAGCAGTTTTACTACTGGAAACACCATATATTTT	CASSFTTGNTIYF
TRBJ2-3	NA	TRBV19	NA	TGTGCCAGTAGTAACCGCGGGGCGAACACAGATACGCAGTATTTT	CASSNRGANTDTQYF
TRBJ2-3	NA	TRBV11-2	TRBD2	TGTGCCAGCAGAGATAGCGGGGGGGCAACAGATACGCAGTATTTT	CASRDSGGATDTQYF
TRBJ2-5	NA	TRBV7-8	TRBD1	TGTGCCAGCAGCAGATACAGGGGCAACCTACAAGAGACCCAGTACTTC	CASSRYRGNLQETQYF
TRBJ1-2	NA	TRBV7-3	TRBD1	TGTGCCAGCAGCTTACAGGGGGACTATGGCTACACCTTC	CASSLQGDYGYTF
TRBJ2-7	NA	TRBV6-5	TRBD1	TGTGCCAGCAGAACTCAGGGGGCGGAGCAGTACTTC	CASRTQGAEQYF
TRBJ2-3	NA	TRBV15	NA	TGTGCCACCAGCAGTTTGCGGGGAGACACAGATACGCAGTATTTT	CATSSLRGDTDTQYF
TRBJ2-1	NA	TRBV2	TRBD1	TGTGCCAGCAGTGAGCGGGGTGACAGGGGACGATACAATGAGCAGTTCTTC	CASSERGDRGRYNEQFF
TRBJ1-1	NA	TRBV29-1	TRBD1	TGCAGCGTTGATGGGCAGGGGGAGAGTGAAGCTTTCTTT	CSVDGQGESEAFF
TRBJ1-4	NA	TRBV28	NA	TGTGCCAGCAGTTTAGGTAGGGGTTCGGGAAAACTGTTTTTT	CASSLGRGSGKLFF
TRBJ2-3	NA	TRBV28	TRBD2	TGTGCCAGCAGTTTATCTTGGCAGGGACCGGGGGGAATAAGCACAGATACGCAGTATTTT	CASSLSWQGPGGISTDTQYF
TRBJ2-1	once	TRBV27	TRBD2	TGTGCCAGCAATTCCGCGGCGGGGGGCGGGAATGAGCAGTTCTTC	CASNSAAGGGNEQFF
TRBJ1-1	once	TRBV24-1	NA	TGTGCCACCAGTGCCCCGGGGGTCACTGAAGCTTTCTTT	CATSAPGVTEAFF
TRBJ2-7	NA	TRBV5-4	NA	TGTGCCAGCAGCTCCAGGGGTAGCTACGAGCAGTACTTC	CASSSRGSYEQYF
TRBJ2-1	NA	TRBV6-4	NA	TGTGCCAGCAGTGACTCTGCGGGGGCGGGGAATGAGCAGTTCTTC	CASSDSAGAGNEQFF
TRBJ1-2	NA	TRBV19	NA	TGTGCCAGTAGTGTACAGAGACCCAACTATGGCTACACCTTC	CASSVQRPNYGYTF
TRBJ1-5	NA	TRBV19	NA	TGTGCCAGTAACGAACGGGGGGCGGGGTTCATTGTTCAGCCCCAGCATTTT	CASNERGAGFIVQPQHF
TRBJ2-7	NA	TRBV18	NA	TGTGCCAGCGCTTCGACAGCTACCTACGAGCAGTACTTC	CASASTATYEQYF
TRBJ2-7	NA	TRBV27	NA	TGTGCCACCACACCGGGACAAGGACCATTAGCGGGCTCCTACGAGCAGTACTTC	CATTPGQGPLAGSYEQYF
TRBJ2-3	NA	TRBV4-1	NA	TGCGCCAGCAGCCTGGCCACGCCAGATACGCAGTATTTT	CASSLATPDTQYF